This T cell receptor beta chain was recorded in a study of blood T cells in healthy people across ages. As concerns this clonotype: What it recognizes is unknown.

Study results and caveats: Donor CMV infection status was unknown, possibly confounding age-related changes in expanded clonotypes.

There are 14 residues in the CDR3. The V end was cut by 3 bases, the J end by 5 bases, with 16 bases between. In germline, CDR1 is DFQATT, CDR2 SNEGSKA (reference sequence). PCR was performed a second time for about 7 to 12 cycles using a sample-barcoded 5' primer and a J-beta primer mix. A minimum of 2.5 million CDR3-containing paired-end reads was obtained for each sample. TCRdb reprocessed the 5' RACE reads with MiXCR, giving one entry per CDR3 protein. The sample carries around 850,000 distinct CDR3 sequences, around 36% recorded once. The V and J genes are TRBV20-1 and TRBJ1-1; no reliable D call. Sequencing was performed on blood. The receptor was derived from a man aged 18 to 35 in good health. For the CDR3, the DNA is TGCAGTGCTAGGGACCCCTCGGGGAAGACTGAAGCTTTCTTT. It is translated as CSARDPSGKTEAFF.